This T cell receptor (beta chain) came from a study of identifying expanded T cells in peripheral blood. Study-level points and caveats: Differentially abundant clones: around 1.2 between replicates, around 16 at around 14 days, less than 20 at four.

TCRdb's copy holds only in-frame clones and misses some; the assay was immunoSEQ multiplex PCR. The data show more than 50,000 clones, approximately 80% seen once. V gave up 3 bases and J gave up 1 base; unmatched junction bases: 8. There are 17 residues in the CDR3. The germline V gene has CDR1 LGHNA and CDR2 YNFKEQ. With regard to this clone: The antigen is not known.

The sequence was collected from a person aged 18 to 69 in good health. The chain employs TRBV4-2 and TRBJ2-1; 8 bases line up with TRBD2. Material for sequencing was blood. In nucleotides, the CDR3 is TGTGCCAGCAGCCAGGTTAGCGGGAAACGATCCTACAATGAGCAGTTCTTC. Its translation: CASSQVSGKRSYNEQFF.